This T cell receptor beta chain was recovered during a study of blood T cell repertoires in COVID-19. Whole-study context: The United States, Italy and Spain were the sources of the acute and convalescent COVID-19 samples. T cells, B-cell-depleted T cells, or PBMCs provided the cDNA or gDNA that served as material.

In the original processing: How many nucleated cells were present was estimated from reference gene primer amplification. Sequenced by immunoSEQ multiplex PCR; TCRdb stores in-frame clones only, minus some. V, J and clone size are taken as reported in that table, and D and trimming were inferred from the DNA itself. The table shows around 230,000 clones, with around 85% occurring only once. Germline V gene sequence: CDR1 ENHRY, CDR2 SYGVKD. V was cut by 10 bases and J by 7 bases, with 17 bases left in between. The CDR3 has 13 residues. This rearrangement joins TRBV10-3 to TRBJ2-1; the D gene is possibly TRBD2 (5 bases). Sequenced sample: peripheral blood. The receptor was derived from a woman over 75 with acute or convalescent COVID-19. The CDR3 DNA reads TGTGCCACCGGGCTTCCGGGGTGGAATGAGCAGTTCTTC. Its translation: CATGLPGWNEQFF.